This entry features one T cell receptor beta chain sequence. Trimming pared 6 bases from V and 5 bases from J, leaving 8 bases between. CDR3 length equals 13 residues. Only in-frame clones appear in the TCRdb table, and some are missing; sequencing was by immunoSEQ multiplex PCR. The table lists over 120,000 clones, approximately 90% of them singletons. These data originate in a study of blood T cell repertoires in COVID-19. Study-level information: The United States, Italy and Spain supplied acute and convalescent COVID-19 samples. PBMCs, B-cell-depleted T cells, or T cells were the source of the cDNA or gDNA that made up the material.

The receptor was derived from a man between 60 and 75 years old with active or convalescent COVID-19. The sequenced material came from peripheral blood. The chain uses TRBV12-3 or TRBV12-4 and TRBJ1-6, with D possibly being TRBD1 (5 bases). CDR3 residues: CASRDTNNSPLHF. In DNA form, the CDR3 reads TGTGCCAGCAGGGACACAAATAATTCACCCCTCCACTTT.